This TCR beta chain was recovered during a study of blood T cell repertoires in COVID-19. Study-level information: COVID-19 samples, acute and convalescent, were from the United States, Italy and Spain. PBMCs, B-cell-depleted T cells, or T cells provided the cDNA or gDNA that made up the material.

Germline V CDR1 and CDR2: MDHEN, SYDVKM. V lost 2 bases, J lost 6 bases, and 8 bases stayed unmatched. There are 16 residues in the CDR3. Seattle cases were enrolled at active infection and followed longitudinally. Authors' data handling: How many nucleated cells were present was estimated from reference gene primer amplification. Using immunoSEQ multiplex PCR, the repertoire was profiled, and TCRdb retains in-frame clones only, with some absent. The V and J calls and clone size are taken from that table; D and trimming were inferred from the DNA. The table lists 400,000 to 450,000 clones, around 89% of them singletons.

The chain joins TRBV28 to TRBJ2-2, with 8 bases that match TRBD2. Sequenced sample: peripheral blood. This clonotype was obtained from a woman aged 40 to 50 with COVID-19, enrolled during active disease. CDR3 residues: CASSLTSGLAPGELFF. The CDR3 DNA reads as TGTGCCAGCAGTTTAACCTCCGGACTAGCCCCCGGGGAGCTGTTTTTT.